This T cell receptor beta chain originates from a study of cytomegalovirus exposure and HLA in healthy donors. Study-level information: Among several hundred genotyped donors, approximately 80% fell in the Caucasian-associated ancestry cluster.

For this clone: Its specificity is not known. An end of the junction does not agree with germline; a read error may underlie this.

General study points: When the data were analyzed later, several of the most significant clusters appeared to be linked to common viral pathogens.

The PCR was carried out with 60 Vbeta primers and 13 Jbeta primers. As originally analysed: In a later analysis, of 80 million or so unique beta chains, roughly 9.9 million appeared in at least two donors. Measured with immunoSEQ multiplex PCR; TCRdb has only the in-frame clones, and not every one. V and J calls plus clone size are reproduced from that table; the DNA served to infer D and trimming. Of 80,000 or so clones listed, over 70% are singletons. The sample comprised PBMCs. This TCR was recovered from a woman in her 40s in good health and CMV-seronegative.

The CDR3 nucleotides read TGTGCCAGCAGGGGGGACAGGGGCGTGGGCACCGGGGAGCCGTTTTTT. It yields the protein CASRGDRGVGTGEPFF. The chain uses TRBV2 and TRBJ2-2, with TRBD1 matching over 10 bases. The CDR3 length is 16 residues. From germline, CDR1 is SNHLY and CDR2 FYNNEI.